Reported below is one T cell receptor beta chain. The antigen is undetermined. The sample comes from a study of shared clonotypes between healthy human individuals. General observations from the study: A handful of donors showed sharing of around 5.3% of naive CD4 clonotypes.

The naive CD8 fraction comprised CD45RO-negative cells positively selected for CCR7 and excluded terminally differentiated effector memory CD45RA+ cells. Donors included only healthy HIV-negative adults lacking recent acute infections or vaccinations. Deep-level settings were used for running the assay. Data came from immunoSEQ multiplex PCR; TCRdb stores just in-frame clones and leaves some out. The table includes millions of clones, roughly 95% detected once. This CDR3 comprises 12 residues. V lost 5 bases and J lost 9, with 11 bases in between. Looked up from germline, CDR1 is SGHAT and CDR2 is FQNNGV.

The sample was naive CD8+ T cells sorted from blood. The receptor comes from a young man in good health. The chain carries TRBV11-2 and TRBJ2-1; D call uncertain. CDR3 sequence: CASSHPGFEQFF. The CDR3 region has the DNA TGTGCCAGCAGCCACCCCGGATTTGAGCAGTTCTTC.